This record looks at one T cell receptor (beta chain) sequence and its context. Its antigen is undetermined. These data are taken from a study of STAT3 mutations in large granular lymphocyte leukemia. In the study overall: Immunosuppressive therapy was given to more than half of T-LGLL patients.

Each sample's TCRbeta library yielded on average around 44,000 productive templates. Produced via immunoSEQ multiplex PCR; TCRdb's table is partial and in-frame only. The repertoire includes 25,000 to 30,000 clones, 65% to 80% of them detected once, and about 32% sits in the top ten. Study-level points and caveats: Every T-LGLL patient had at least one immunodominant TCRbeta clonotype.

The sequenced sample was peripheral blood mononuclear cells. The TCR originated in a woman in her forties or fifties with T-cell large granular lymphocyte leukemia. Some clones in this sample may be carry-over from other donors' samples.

The CDR3 loop is CASSPRTGTSALGTQYF. CDR3 bases: TGTGCCAGCTCACCGCGAACCGGGACTAGCGCCCTAGGTACGCAGTATTTT. This chain joins TRBV18 and TRBJ2-3; 10 bases map to TRBD2. Per germline, CDR1 KGHSH and CDR2 LQKENI. J was trimmed by 8 bases and V by 3 bases; bases with no gene match: 14. The CDR3 contains 17 residues.